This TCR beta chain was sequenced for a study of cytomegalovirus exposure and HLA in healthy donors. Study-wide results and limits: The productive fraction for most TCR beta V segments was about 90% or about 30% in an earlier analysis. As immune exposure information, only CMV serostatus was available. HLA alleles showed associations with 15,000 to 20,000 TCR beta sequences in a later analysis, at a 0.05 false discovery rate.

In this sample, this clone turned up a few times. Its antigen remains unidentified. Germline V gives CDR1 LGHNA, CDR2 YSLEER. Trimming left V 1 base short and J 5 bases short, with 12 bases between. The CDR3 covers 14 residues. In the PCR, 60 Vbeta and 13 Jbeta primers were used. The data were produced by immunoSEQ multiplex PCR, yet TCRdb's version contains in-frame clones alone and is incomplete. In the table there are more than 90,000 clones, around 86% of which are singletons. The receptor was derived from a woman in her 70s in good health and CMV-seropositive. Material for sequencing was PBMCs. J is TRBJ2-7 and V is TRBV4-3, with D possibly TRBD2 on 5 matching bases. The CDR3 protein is CASSQVVSSHEQYF. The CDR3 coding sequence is TGCGCCAGCAGCCAAGTGGTGTCTAGCCACGAGCAGTACTTC.